Below are 22 T cell receptor beta chains sequenced from a single sample in a study of graft-versus-host responses after intestinal transplantation (dated by TCRdb to the early 2020s). These receptors' targets are unknown. The method was the immunoSEQ multiplex PCR assay. Drawn from immuneACCESS, this table holds only the in-frame rearrangements with V and J called that TCRdb kept. Clones are partly lost; checked studies trace under half to an unresolved V gene and leave the rest unexplained. The sample has fewer than 120,000 clones on record, 90% to 95% of them singletons. The top ten clones comprise about 0.51% of the sample. Taken with the paper, the label for time point translates to: cells obtained before transplantation from donor or recipient. This sample comprised unstimulated CD8+ T cells sorted from spleen or lymph node cells, obtained before intestinal transplant. These receptors were obtained from a human donor who received an intestinal transplant.

The chain uses TRBV4-2 and TRBJ2-3, with D possibly being TRBD2 (5 bases). Trimming pared 6 bases from V and 3 bases from J, leaving 10 bases between. The germline V gene encodes CDR1 LGHNA and CDR2 YNFKEQ. The CDR3 contains 13 residues. CDR3 residues: CASRPSSTDTQYF. CDR3 sequence (DNA): TGTGCCAGCAGGCCTAGCTCGACAGATACGCAGTATTTT.

V gene TRBV30 combines with J gene TRBJ1-1; D is ambiguous. The CDR3 sequence is 12 residues long. V was shortened by 0 bases and J by 5 bases, with 7 bases between the two germline ends. CDR1 is GTSNPN, CDR2 SVGIG, per germline (reference sequence). The CDR3 loop reads CAWSVAGTEAFF. As DNA, the CDR3 is TGTGCCTGGAGTGTAGCGGGAACTGAAGCTTTCTTT.

The V call is TRBV7-3, the J call TRBJ2-2; no firm D call. V lost 1 base, J lost 5 bases, and 8 bases lay in between. The CDR3 runs 14 residues. The germline V gene has CDR1 SGHTA and CDR2 FQGTGA. Here the CDR3 reads CASSLSVITGELFF. The CDR3 DNA sequence: TGTGCCAGCAGCTTAAGTGTGATTACCGGGGAGCTGTTTTTT.

The chain carries TRBV27 and TRBJ2-1, with D perhaps matching TRBD1 or TRBD2 (6 bases each). The CDR3 is made up of 14 amino acids. The V end was cut by 7 bases, the J end by 0 bases, with 10 bases between. The germline V gene has CDR1 MNHEY and CDR2 SMNVEV (reference sequence). The CDR3 DNA is TGTGCCAGCAAGGGGGGTATCTCCTACAATGAGCAGTTCTTC. It is translated as CASKGGISYNEQFF.

The chain is built from TRBV29-1 and TRBJ1-1; 11 nucleotides agree with TRBD1. Trimming at V came to 5 bases and at J to 4 bases, leaving 6 bases not matched to a gene. CDR1 is SQVTM and CDR2 is ANQGSEA in the germline V gene. This CDR3 is built from 14 residues. The chain's CDR3 is CSVWTGGRGTEAFF. The CDR3, as DNA: TGCAGCGTTTGGACAGGGGGCAGAGGCACTGAAGCTTTCTTT.

The rearrangement joins TRBV7-8 to TRBJ2-7; maybe TRBD2 (5 bases). The CDR3 has 14 amino acids. Germline CDR1 SGHVS, CDR2 FQNEAQ. The V and J ends lost 0 bases and 2 bases respectively, with 8 bases between them. Written as DNA, the CDR3 is TGTGCCAGCAGCTTAGCCGGGAACACCTACGAGCAGTACTTC. Translating it yields CASSLAGNTYEQYF.

The chain is built from TRBV28 and TRBJ2-7; D call uncertain. V was trimmed by 6 bases and J by 2 bases, leaving 5 bases between them. This CDR3 has 11 residues. Germline-derived CDR1 and CDR2 are MDHEN and SYDVKM. CDR3 DNA: TGTGCCAGCAGGCGACCCTACGAGCAGTACTTC. Amino acid sequence: CASRRPYEQYF.

The chain combines TRBV7-9 with TRBJ2-7, with 7 bases lining up with TRBD2. The V gene end was trimmed by 6 bases and the J gene end by 3 bases; junction bases not matched to a gene: 5. Germline CDR1 SEHNR, CDR2 FQNEAQ (reference sequence). The CDR3 extends over 13 amino acids. The CDR3 DNA follows: TGTGCCAGCAGAGAACTAGCGAGCTACGAGCAGTACTTC. Translated, it gives CASRELASYEQYF. Complete variable domain (other parts from reference TRBV7-9 and TRBJ2-7): DTGVSQNPRHKITKRGQNVTFRCDPISEHNRLYWYRQTLGQGPEFLTYFQNEAQLEKSRLLSDRFSAERPKGSFSTLEIQRTEQGDSAMYLCASRELASYEQYFGPGTRLTVT.

The chain employs TRBV6-1 and TRBJ1-1, with TRBD1 matching over 11 bases. The CDR3 runs 18 residues. From germline, CDR1 is MNHNS and CDR2 SASEGT. The V and J ends lost 4 bases and 4 bases, in that order; junction bases with no gene match: 14. The CDR3: CASSAAPGQGGGSTEAFF. The CDR3 nucleotides read TGTGCCAGCAGTGCCGCACCGGGACAGGGGGGAGGATCCACTGAAGCTTTCTTT.

This chain connects TRBV19 to TRBJ2-7; D tentatively reads TRBD1 or TRBD2 (5 bases each). Trimming removed 4 bases at V and 3 bases at J, with 13 bases between. This CDR3 comprises 14 residues. Germline lookup yields CDR1 LNHDA and CDR2 SQIVND (reference sequence). This chain's CDR3 is CASSNGDGYYEQYF. CDR3 coding DNA: TGTGCCAGTAGTAATGGGGACGGCTACTACGAGCAGTACTTC. Full variable domain (remainder filled in from reference TRBV19 and TRBJ2-7): DGGITQSPKYLFRKEGQNVTLSCEQNLNHDAMYWYRQDPGQGLRLIYYSQIVNDFQKGDIAEGYSVSREKKESFPLTVTSAQKNPTAFYLCASSNGDGYYEQYFGPGTRLTVT.

The chain recombines TRBV5-6 with TRBJ2-7, with a possible D match to TRBD1 (6 bases). The germline V and J ends were trimmed by 3 bases and 2 bases, with 15 bases remaining between them. This CDR3 has 15 amino acids. The germline V gene encodes CDR1 SGHDT and CDR2 YYEEEE. The CDR3 coding sequence is TGTGCCAGCAGCTCAGCCAGGGGAAATCCCTACGAGCAGTACTTC. Its translation is CASSSARGNPYEQYF.

This clone was detected only a few times. The V gene is TRBV19, the J gene TRBJ2-7; D is perhaps TRBD1 or TRBD2 (5 bases each). CDR1 is LNHDA, CDR2 SQIVND, per germline (reference sequence). V shed 3 bases and J shed 6 bases, with 15 bases lying between them. The CDR3 spans 14 residues. The CDR3 nucleotides are TGTGCCAGTAGTATTTCGGGGCCCCCCGCCGAGCAGTACTTC. Protein sequence: CASSISGPPAEQYF.

The J gene is TRBJ2-7, the V gene TRBV10-2; 9 bases line up with TRBD2. Germline values: CDR1 WSHSY, CDR2 SAAADI. CDR3 length: 15 amino acids. The ends lost 5 bases at V and 2 bases at J; junction bases unmatched: 7. CDR3: CASSRGLARAYEQYF. Here the CDR3 DNA reads TGCGCCAGCAGTAGGGGACTAGCTCGGGCCTACGAGCAGTACTTC.

A word on this clone: The identical CDR3 is also encoded by other nucleotide sequences in the sample. The CDR3 nucleotides are TGTGCCAGCAGTTACTCAAGCAATCAGCCCCAGCATTTT. The encoded protein is CASSYSSNQPQHF. The chain has TRBV6-5 and TRBJ1-5, with no clear D. This CDR3 has 13 residues. CDR1 and CDR2 (germline): MNHEY, SVGAGI. With 0 bases removed from V and 1 base from J, the gap between germline ends came to 1 base.

This clone was detected only once. The rearrangement joins TRBV6-5 to TRBJ2-7, with 9 nucleotides matching TRBD2. The germline gives CDR1 MNHEY, CDR2 SVGAGI. The CDR3 runs to 13 residues. V lost 6 bases, J lost 6 bases, and 6 bases stayed unmatched. In DNA, the CDR3 is TGTGCCAGCAGCCCCGGGACTAGCTCCGAGCAGTACTTC. Protein product: CASSPGTSSEQYF.

This clone appeared once. This rearrangement joins TRBV2 to TRBJ1-4, with D possibly TRBD1 on 6 matching bases. The CDR3 extends over 14 amino acids. CDR1 is SNHLY, CDR2 FYNNEI, per germline. Trimming removed 6 bases from V and 5 bases from J, with 13 bases in between. The CDR3 protein is CASRIRDKNEKLFF. The CDR3 DNA is TGTGCCAGCAGAATCCGGGACAAGAATGAAAAACTGTTTTTT.

The genes are TRBV28 and TRBJ1-5; D not certain. Germline CDR1 MDHEN, CDR2 SYDVKM. This CDR3 has 15 amino acids. With 2 bases removed from V and 2 bases from J, the gap between germline ends came to 10 bases. This chain's CDR3 is CASSLAGLGNQPQHF. The CDR3 DNA follows: TGTGCCAGCAGTTTAGCCGGGCTCGGCAATCAGCCCCAGCATTTT.

This chain joins TRBV10-3 and TRBJ2-1, with 7 bases identical to TRBD2. The germline CDR1 and CDR2 sequences are ENHRY and SYGVKD. The CDR3 has 15 residues. J was trimmed by 5 bases and V by 0 bases; bases with no gene match: 4. The DNA for the CDR3 is TGTGCCATCAGTGAGTCGAGGACTAGTAACAATGAGCAGTTCTTC. Translated: CAISESRTSNNEQFF.

V usage is TRBV6-5 and J usage is TRBJ2-6; D gene ambiguous. Deletions cut 6 bases from V and 0 bases from J, with 6 bases between. The germline CDR1 and CDR2 sequences are MNHEY and SVGAGI. The CDR3 is made up of 14 amino acids. The CDR3 DNA reads TGTGCCAGCAGCCCCCCCTCTGGGGCCAACGTCCTGACTTTC. This encodes CASSPPSGANVLTF.

This clone appeared a single time. The chain uses TRBV5-1 and TRBJ2-7; D remains ambiguous. This CDR3 is 13 amino acids long. V was trimmed by 0 bases and J by 3 bases, leaving 7 bases between them. Germline V lookup: CDR1 SGHRS, CDR2 YFSETQ. The CDR3 nucleotides are TGCGCCAGCAGCTTGGATAACTTCTACGAGCAGTACTTC. This codes for CASSLDNFYEQYF.

Details on this clone: A junction boundary mismatches the germline segment, possibly from a read error. The chain is built from TRBV7-7 and TRBJ2-7; D is unclear. The CDR3 is 13 residues long. In germline, CDR1 is SSHAT, CDR2 FNYEAQ (reference sequence). The CDR3 protein is CASSPSLDHEQYF. CDR3 nucleotides: TGTGCTAGCAGCCCAAGTCTGGACCACGAGCAGTACTTC.

V and J are TRBV18 and TRBJ2-3; D gene ambiguous. Germline CDR1 is KGHSH and CDR2 is LQKENI. Trimming took 3 bases from V and 2 from J, leaving 15 bases between them. The CDR3 loop spans 16 amino acids. The CDR3 coding sequence is TGTGCCAGCTCACCGATAGACGCTTGGAACACAGATACGCAGTATTTT. It specifies CASSPIDAWNTDTQYF.